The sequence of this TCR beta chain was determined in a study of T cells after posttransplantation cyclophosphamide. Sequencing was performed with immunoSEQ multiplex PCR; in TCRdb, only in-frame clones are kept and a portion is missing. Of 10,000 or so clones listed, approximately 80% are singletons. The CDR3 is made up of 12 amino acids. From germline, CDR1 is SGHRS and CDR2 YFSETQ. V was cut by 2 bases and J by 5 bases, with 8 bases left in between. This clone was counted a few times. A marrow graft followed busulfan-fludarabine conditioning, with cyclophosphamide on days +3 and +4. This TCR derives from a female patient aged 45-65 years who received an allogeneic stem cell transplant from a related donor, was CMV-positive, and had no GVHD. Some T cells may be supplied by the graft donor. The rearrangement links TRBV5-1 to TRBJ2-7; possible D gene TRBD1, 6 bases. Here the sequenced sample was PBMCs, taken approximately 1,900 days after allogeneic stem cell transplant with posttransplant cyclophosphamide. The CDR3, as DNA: TGCGCCAGCAGCTTCGGGACACACGAGCAGTACTTC. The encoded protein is CASSFGTHEQYF.